The TCR beta chain described here comes from a study of T cells in Graves' hyperthyroidism and ophthalmopathy. Study-wide findings and caveats: Ophthalmopathy, which appeared later, was predicted by the model a median 6.5 months before onset.

In this sample, this clonotype turned up many times. No antigen is known for it. The CDR3 has 15 amino acids. V shed 6 bases, J shed 0 bases, and the junction held 4 bases outside the gene matches. The source material, RNA transcripts, was used to amplify TCR beta CDR3 regions. First-round RT-PCR of the TCR CDR3 relied on the HTBI primer set. TCRdb reprocessed the multiplex PCR reads via MiXCR and lists one record per CDR3 protein. The table lists roughly 110,000 distinct CDR3 sequences, 16% of them singletons. The sequence derives from a woman aged 45-60 years with Graves' hyperthyroidism. Sequencing input: blood. The chain carries TRBV12-3 or TRBV12-4 and TRBJ2-2; 7 bases map to TRBD2. The CDR3 region has the DNA TGTGCCAGCAGGGCTAGCGGTGCGAACACCGGGGAGCTGTTTTTT. Translation gives CASRASGANTGELFF.